This TCR beta chain was recovered during a study of Graves' ophthalmopathy and Graves' hyperthyroidism. Amplification from RNA transcripts yielded the TCR beta CDR3 regions. An opening RT-PCR round employed HTBI primers and preceded a second-round multiplex PCR. Each CDR3 protein is one row after TCRdb ran MiXCR on the multiplex PCR reads. The sample lists about 220,000 distinct CDR3 sequences, roughly 21% occurring once. The CDR3 runs to 13 residues. The ends were cut back, 5 bases at V and 10 bases at J, with 17 bases in the middle. Germline V gene lookup returns CDR1 SEHNR and CDR2 FQNEAQ (reference sequence). Broader study findings: Ophthalmopathy progression prediction by the model yielded a sensitivity of about 70% and a specificity of 72.22%. Among thyroid clonotypes expanded above 0.001 frequency, most also appeared in blood.

Serum thyroxine and TRAb, along with clinical symptoms, thyroid ultrasound and orbital computed tomography, were what diagnosis relied on. In its sample, this clonotype was seen many times. Its antigen is still unknown. The source of this sequence is a woman aged 50 to 60 with Graves' ophthalmopathy. Sequencing was performed on peripheral blood. The rearrangement links TRBV7-9 to TRBJ1-1; D is possibly TRBD1 (6 bases). The CDR3 region is CASSPEGGLGAFF. The CDR3 DNA follows: TGTGCCAGCAGCCCTGAAGGGGGGCTCGGAGCTTTCTTT.